Reported below is one T cell receptor (beta chain). The data were taken from a study of human T cells and chemical hapten exposure. The authors extracted total RNA from unfractionated whole blood. TCRdb reprocessed the 5' RACE reads with MiXCR, giving one entry per CDR3 protein. Among 110,000 to 150,000 distinct CDR3 sequences listed, 3.5% to 5% were seen once. Germline assignment: CDR1 SNHLY and CDR2 FYNNEI. Between the trimmed V and J ends, which lost 6 bases and 7 bases, there was a span of 11 bases. CDR3 length: 12 residues. The TCR sequence derives from a female donor in good health. The V call is TRBV2, the J call TRBJ2-3; D not certain. The CDR3 loop is CASSPGSYTQYF. DNA for the CDR3: TGTGCCAGCAGCCCCGGATCATATACGCAGTATTTT.